This entry is about one TCR beta chain. This sample was included in a study of blood T cell repertoires in COVID-19. In the study overall: The study drew acute and convalescent COVID-19 samples from the United States, Italy and Spain. Sample material is recorded as cDNA or gDNA derived from T cells, B-cell-depleted T cells, or PBMCs.

V gave up 5 bases and J gave up 8 bases, with 13 bases separating them. CDR3 length equals 14 residues. From germline, CDR1 is SEHNR and CDR2 FQNEAQ (reference sequence). As handled by the study authors: Nucleated cell counts were estimated from reference gene primer amplification. Repertoires were generated with immunoSEQ multiplex PCR, while TCRdb's copy carries only in-frame clones and drops some. That table gives V, J and clone size, and the DNA gave D and trimming. Of about 84,000 clones listed, around 80% are singletons. The specimen sequenced was peripheral blood. The TCR originated in an elderly woman with acute or convalescent COVID-19. V usage is TRBV7-9 and J usage is TRBJ1-6; possibly TRBD1 for D (6 bases). The CDR3 spells CASSVRDTDSPLHF. The CDR3 nucleotides are TGTGCCAGCAGCGTCCGGGACACTGATTCACCCCTCCACTTT. Drawing the rest from reference TRBV7-9 and TRBJ1-6, the complete variable domain is DTGVSQNPRHKITKRGQNVTFRCDPISEHNRLYWYRQTLGQGPEFLTYFQNEAQLEKSRLLSDRFSAERPKGSFSTLEIQRTEQGDSAMYLCASSVRDTDSPLHFGNGTRLTVT.